These T cell receptor beta chains were read from a single sample in a study of T cells in Graves' hyperthyroidism and ophthalmopathy. TCRdb re-analysed the multiplex PCR reads in MiXCR, keeping a single row per CDR3 protein. This sample has roughly 520,000 distinct CDR3 sequences, with about 24% found just once. Sequences were obtained from blood. All receptors derive from a woman in her 30s with Graves' ophthalmopathy. The CDR3 runs from the conserved cysteine through the conserved F or W. A D gene is named only where the DNA matches it firmly. Rows may omit the clone size; those that give it use once, few, many or a size class.

v_gene	abundance	d_gene	j_gene	CDR3aa	CDR3nt
TRBV29-1	.	TRBD1	TRBJ2-7	CSATGVDEQYF	TGCAGCGCGACAGGGGTTGACGAGCAGTACTTC
TRBV10-3	many	.	TRBJ2-7	CAISESDTYEQYF	TGTGCCATCAGTGAGTCGGACACCTACGAGCAGTACTTC
TRBV11-2	many	.	TRBJ1-1	CASSLEWGVRSEAFF	TGTGCCAGCAGCTTAGAGTGGGGCGTTAGATCTGAAGCTTTCTTT
TRBV28	many	TRBD2	TRBJ2-5	CASSQRGGGRETQYF	TGTGCCAGCTCCCAACGCGGGGGAGGACGGGAGACCCAGTACTTC
TRBV25-1	.	TRBD2	TRBJ2-7	CASRGGIYEQYF	TGTGCCAGCAGGGGGGGGATCTACGAGCAGTACTTC
TRBV11-2	.	TRBD1	TRBJ2-3	CASSLSTGFTDTQYF	TGTGCCAGCAGCCTTTCGACAGGGTTTACAGATACGCAGTATTTT
TRBV6-1	.	.	TRBJ2-6	CASSGGGVGANVLTF	TGTGCCAGCAGTGGAGGTGGGGTTGGGGCCAACGTCCTGACTTTC
TRBV5-4	.	.	TRBJ2-7	CASILGILTRQYF	TGTGCCAGCATCTTGGGAATCCTCACGAGGCAGTACTTC
TRBV7-8	many	TRBD1	TRBJ1-2	CASSFREQGAEGYTF	TGTGCCAGCAGCTTTCGAGAACAGGGGGCGGAGGGCTACACCTTC
TRBV3-2	many	.	TRBJ1-1	CASSQFPRLENTEAFF	TGTGCCAGCAGCCAATTCCCTCGGTTGGAGAACACTGAAGCTTTCTTT
TRBV29-1	many	.	TRBJ1-2	CSVTGSGLGAGYTF	TGCAGCGTTACGGGGTCAGGGCTCGGTGCTGGCTACACCTTC
TRBV6-2/TRBV6-3	.	TRBD1	TRBJ2-4	CASRSGTGETKNIQYF	TGTGCCAGCAGGTCCGGGACAGGGGAGACCAAAAACATTCAGTACTTC
TRBV10-1	.	.	TRBJ2-2	CATSRGRNTGELFF	TGCGCCACCTCCAGGGGAAGGAACACCGGGGAGCTGTTTTTT
TRBV6-1	many	.	TRBJ2-5	CASSEAVRGALQETQYF	TGTGCCAGCAGTGAAGCGGTGAGGGGTGCACTCCAAGAGACCCAGTACTTC
TRBV27	many	.	TRBJ2-2	CASSFWAGRTGELFF	TGTGCCAGCAGTTTTTGGGCGGGCCGCACCGGGGAGCTGTTTTTT
TRBV9	few	TRBD2	TRBJ2-2	CASSVVISGDLTGELFF	TGTGCCAGCAGCGTAGTTATCAGCGGGGACCTCACCGGGGAGCTGTTTTTT
TRBV10-3	many	.	TRBJ1-5	CAISETQRGQPQHF	TGTGCCATCAGTGAGACCCAAAGGGGTCAGCCCCAGCATTTT
TRBV2	many	.	TRBJ2-5	CASSTNIGVSAQYF	TGTGCCAGCAGCACCAACATAGGGGTTTCAGCCCAGTACTTC
TRBV28	many	.	TRBJ1-1	CASSVGRGTEAFF	TGTGCCAGCAGTGTGGGGAGGGGGACTGAAGCTTTCTTT
TRBV18	.	.	TRBJ1-1	CASSLQGGRDTEASF	TGTGCCAGCTCACTACAGGGCGGGCGCGACACTGAAGCTTCCTTT
TRBV2	few	.	TRBJ2-2	CASEEGRGTGELFF	TGTGCCAGCGAGGAGGGTCGGGGCACCGGGGAGCTGTTTTTT
TRBV15	many	.	TRBJ1-6	CATSSSGELSPLHF	TGTGCCACCAGCAGCAGCGGGGAGCTTTCACCCCTCCACTTT
TRBV6-5	many	TRBD1	TRBJ2-2	CASRTGTANTGELFF	TGTGCCAGCAGGACCGGGACAGCTAACACCGGGGAGCTGTTTTTT
TRBV27	.	.	TRBJ1-2	CASRPTGTLGGGYTF	TGTGCCAGCAGACCCACCGGGACGCTTGGTGGGGGCTACACCTTC
TRBV12-3/TRBV12-4	few	.	TRBJ2-5	CASSFRRIQETQYF	TGTGCCAGCAGTTTCCGGAGAATCCAAGAGACCCAGTACTTC
TRBV2	few	.	TRBJ2-7	CASSSRQRVTYEQYF	TGTGCCAGCTCTTCCAGACAGCGGGTGACCTACGAGCAGTACTTC
TRBV5-8	many	.	TRBJ1-1	CASSPFSDTEAFF	TGTGCCAGCAGCCCATTTTCAGACACTGAAGCTTTCTTT
TRBV2	many	.	TRBJ2-5	CASSEIRGRQETQYF	TGTGCCAGCAGTGAGATCCGGGGGCGACAAGAGACCCAGTACTTC
TRBV6-5	many	.	TRBJ2-7	CASSYRSGRLYEQYF	TGTGCCAGCAGTTACAGATCGGGACGTCTCTACGAGCAGTACTTC
TRBV6-5	many	.	TRBJ1-1	CASSYSGALPFF	TGTGCCAGCAGTTATTCGGGGGCTTTACCTTTCTTT
TRBV25-1	many	.	TRBJ2-7	CASSPGHIGYGEQYF	TGTGCCAGCAGTCCAGGACACATAGGTTATGGCGAGCAGTACTTC
TRBV25-1	many	.	TRBJ1-1	CASSEYIGSGNTEAFF	TGTGCCAGCAGTGAATATATAGGGTCGGGGAACACTGAAGCTTTCTTT
TRBV5-1	.	TRBD1	TRBJ2-7	CASSAGQDSYEQYF	TGCGCCAGCAGCGCGGGACAGGACTCCTACGAGCAGTACTTC
TRBV12-3/TRBV12-4	few	.	TRBJ1-1	CASSPELMVEAFF	TGTGCCAGCAGTCCCGAATTAATGGTTGAAGCTTTCTTT
TRBV19	many	.	TRBJ1-1	CASSIKTKVNTEAFF	TGTGCCAGTAGTATCAAGACTAAGGTGAACACTGAAGCTTTCTTT
TRBV30	many	.	TRBJ2-2	CAWSENRVTGELFF	TGTGCCTGGAGCGAAAACAGGGTGACAGGGGAGCTGTTTTTT
TRBV28	few	TRBD2	TRBJ2-7	CATLTSGSSYEQYF	TGTGCCACCCTCACTAGCGGAAGTTCCTACGAGCAGTACTTC
TRBV6-1	many	.	TRBJ2-4	CASSEAPVAKNIQYF	TGTGCCAGCAGTGAAGCCCCCGTAGCCAAAAACATTCAGTACTTC
TRBV12-3/TRBV12-4	few	.	TRBJ1-2	CASALTDRNYGYTF	TGTGCCAGCGCCCTTACCGACAGGAACTATGGCTACACCTTC
TRBV20-1	many	TRBD1	TRBJ2-7	CSARVRGNEQYF	TGCAGTGCTAGAGTCAGGGGGAACGAGCAGTACTTC
TRBV24-1	once	.	TRBJ1-5	CATAQAGDQPQHF	TGTGCCACCGCTCAGGCGGGAGATCAGCCCCAGCATTTT
TRBV5-1	many	TRBD1	TRBJ1-2	CASSLPGQGPYGYTF	TGCGCCAGCAGCCTCCCCGGACAGGGCCCCTATGGCTACACCTTC
TRBV28	many	.	TRBJ1-5	CASSLAGALGFQPQHF	TGTGCCAGCAGTTTGGCAGGGGCCCTCGGTTTTCAGCCCCAGCATTTT
TRBV30	.	TRBD1	TRBJ1-2	CAWSAGQGIGGYTF	TGTGCCTGGAGTGCGGGACAGGGGATAGGTGGCTACACCTTC
TRBV7-2	many	TRBD1	TRBJ1-5	CASSSPGGPNQPQHF	TGTGCCAGCAGCTCCCCAGGGGGGCCCAATCAGCCCCAGCATTTT
TRBV7-3	many	TRBD1	TRBJ1-2	CASSPDEGAPLGGYTF	TGTGCCAGCAGCCCCGACGAGGGGGCGCCCCTTGGAGGCTACACCTTC
TRBV6-5	many	.	TRBJ1-5	CASHRTFNQPQHF	TGTGCCAGCCATAGGACGTTCAATCAGCCCCAGCATTTT
TRBV11-1	many	TRBD1	TRBJ2-2	CASSLPKTGANTGELFF	TGTGCCAGCAGCTTACCCAAGACAGGGGCGAACACCGGGGAGCTGTTTTTT
TRBV19	many	.	TRBJ2-6	CASSTSRSQGSSGANVLTF	TGTGCCAGTAGTACATCCCGTTCTCAGGGTTCCTCTGGGGCCAACGTCCTGACTTTC